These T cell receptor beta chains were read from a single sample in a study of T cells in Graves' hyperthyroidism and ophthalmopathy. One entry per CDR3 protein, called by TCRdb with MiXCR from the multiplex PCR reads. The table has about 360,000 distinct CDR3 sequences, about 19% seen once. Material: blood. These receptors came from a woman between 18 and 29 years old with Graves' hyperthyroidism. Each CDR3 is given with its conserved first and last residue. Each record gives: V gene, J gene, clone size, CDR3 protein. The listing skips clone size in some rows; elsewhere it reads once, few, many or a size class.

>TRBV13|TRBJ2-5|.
CASGGTETQYF
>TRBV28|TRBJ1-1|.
CASSLTGSMGTEAFF
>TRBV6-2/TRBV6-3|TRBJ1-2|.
CASSTGTGAGTSNYGYTF
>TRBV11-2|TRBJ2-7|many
CASRPLTGFSSYEQYF
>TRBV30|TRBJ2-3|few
CAWRMRGLRTDTQYF
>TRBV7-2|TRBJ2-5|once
CASSYTTETQYF
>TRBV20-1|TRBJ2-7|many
CSAREGLEGTYEQYF
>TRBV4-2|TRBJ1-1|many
CASSPLAGSANTEAFF
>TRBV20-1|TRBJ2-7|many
CSASGTGYEQYF
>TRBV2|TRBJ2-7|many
CASTKEGSSYEQYF
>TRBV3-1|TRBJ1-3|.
CASSQSSQDRGRNTIYF
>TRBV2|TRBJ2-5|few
CASIRALQETQYF
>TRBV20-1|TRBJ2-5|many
CSAGGGGETQYF
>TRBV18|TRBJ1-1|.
CASSPPWPQGTEAFF
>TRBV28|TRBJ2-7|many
CASSFGGQGTYEQYF
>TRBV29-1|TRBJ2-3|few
CSVGATVSTDTQYF
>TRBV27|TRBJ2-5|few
CASSFLGLTQETQYF
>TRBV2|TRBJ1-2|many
CASSELYGTNTNYGYTF
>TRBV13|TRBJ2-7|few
CASSSFSDEQYF
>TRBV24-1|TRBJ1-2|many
CATSDRTGGVYGYTF
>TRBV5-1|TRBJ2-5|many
CASSLVTGTRETQYF
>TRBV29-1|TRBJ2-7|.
CSVLAGVTYEQYF
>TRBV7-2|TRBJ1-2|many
CASSFPDTRLNYGYTF
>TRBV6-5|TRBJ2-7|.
CASSYRTGRAYEQYF
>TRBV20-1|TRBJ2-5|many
CSAHRWGLETQYF
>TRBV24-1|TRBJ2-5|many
CATSDGRGVQETQYF
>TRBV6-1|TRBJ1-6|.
CASSLALLRSPLHF
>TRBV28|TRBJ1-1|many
CASSTNLGTEAFF
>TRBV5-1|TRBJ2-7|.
CASGLDMVSYEQYF
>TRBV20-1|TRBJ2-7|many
CSAENRREIRDHEQYF
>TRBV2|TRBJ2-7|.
CASRNGQGDEQYF
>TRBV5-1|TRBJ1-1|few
CASSRSGVNTEAFF
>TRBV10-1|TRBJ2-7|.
CASSESNQGYEQYF
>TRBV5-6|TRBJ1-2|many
CASRDTGGARDGYTF
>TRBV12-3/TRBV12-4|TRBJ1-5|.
CASSFGTSMNQPQHF
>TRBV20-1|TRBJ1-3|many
CSAREVVGNTIYF
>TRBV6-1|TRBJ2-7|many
CASSRTAEQYF